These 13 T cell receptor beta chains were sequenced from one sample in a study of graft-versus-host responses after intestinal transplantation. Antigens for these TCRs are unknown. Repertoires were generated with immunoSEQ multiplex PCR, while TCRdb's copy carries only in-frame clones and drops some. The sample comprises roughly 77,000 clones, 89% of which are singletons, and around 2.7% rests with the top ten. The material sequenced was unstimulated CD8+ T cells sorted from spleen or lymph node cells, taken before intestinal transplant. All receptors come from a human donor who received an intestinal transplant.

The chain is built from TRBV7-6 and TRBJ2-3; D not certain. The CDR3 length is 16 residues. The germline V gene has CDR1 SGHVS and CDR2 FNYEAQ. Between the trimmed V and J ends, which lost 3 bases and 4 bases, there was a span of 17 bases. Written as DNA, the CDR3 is TGTGCCAGCAGCTTCCACGTTGGCTTTTACCCAGATACGCAGTATTTT. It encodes CASSFHVGFYPDTQYF.

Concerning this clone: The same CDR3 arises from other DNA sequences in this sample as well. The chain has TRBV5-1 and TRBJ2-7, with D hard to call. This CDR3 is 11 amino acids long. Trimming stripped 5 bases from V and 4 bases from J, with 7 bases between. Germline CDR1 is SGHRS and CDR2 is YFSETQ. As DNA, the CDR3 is TGCGCCAGCAGTCCCGGGTACGAGCAGTACTTC. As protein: CASSPGYEQYF.

In DNA form, the CDR3 reads TGCGCCAGCAGCAGAAGGACAGGGGAAAAGAACACTGAAGCTTTCTTT. Translating gives CASSRRTGEKNTEAFF. This chain joins TRBV4-1 and TRBJ1-1, with TRBD1 matching over 9 bases. The CDR3 totals 16 residues. The V segment lost 5 bases and the J segment 1 base; nucleotides outside the gene matches: 8. Germline V gene data show CDR1 as MGHRA and CDR2 as YSYEKL.

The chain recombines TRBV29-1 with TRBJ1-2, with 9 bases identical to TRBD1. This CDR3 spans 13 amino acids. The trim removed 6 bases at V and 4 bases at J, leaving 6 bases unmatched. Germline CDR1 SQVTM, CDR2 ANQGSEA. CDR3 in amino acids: CSVSTGGAYGYTF. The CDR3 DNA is TGCAGCGTGAGCACAGGGGGCGCCTATGGCTACACCTTC.

The CDR3 here is CASSLGGGGSYNEQFF. CDR3 DNA: TGCGCCAGCAGCTTGGGAGGCGGGGGCTCCTACAATGAGCAGTTCTTC. This chain uses TRBV5-1 with TRBJ2-1, with TRBD2 identical over 7 bases. V shed 0 bases, J shed 0 bases, and the junction held 3 bases outside the gene matches. The germline gives CDR1 SGHRS, CDR2 YFSETQ. The CDR3 consists of 16 residues.

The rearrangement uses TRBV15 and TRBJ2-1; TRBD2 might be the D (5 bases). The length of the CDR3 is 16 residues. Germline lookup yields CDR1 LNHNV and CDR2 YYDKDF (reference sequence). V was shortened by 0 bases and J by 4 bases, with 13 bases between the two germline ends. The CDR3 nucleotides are TGTGCCACCAGCAGAGATTCGCTAGCAGAATACAATGAGCAGTTCTTC. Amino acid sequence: CATSRDSLAEYNEQFF.

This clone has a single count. The DNA of the CDR3 is TGCGCCAGCAGCCAATTCGAAGCGGAGGGGAACGAGCAGTACTTC. Translated: CASSQFEAEGNEQYF. V gene TRBV4-1 combines with J gene TRBJ2-7, with D perhaps matching TRBD2 (6 bases). CDR3 size: 15 residues. Deletions cut 2 bases from V and 5 bases from J, with 16 bases between. Per germline, CDR1 MGHRA and CDR2 YSYEKL.

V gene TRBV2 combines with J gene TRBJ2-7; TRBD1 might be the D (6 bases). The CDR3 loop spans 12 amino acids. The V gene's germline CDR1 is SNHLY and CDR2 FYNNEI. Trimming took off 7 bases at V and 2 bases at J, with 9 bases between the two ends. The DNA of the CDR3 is TGTGCCAGCAACGAGGGGGCCTACGAGCAGTACTTC. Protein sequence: CASNEGAYEQYF.

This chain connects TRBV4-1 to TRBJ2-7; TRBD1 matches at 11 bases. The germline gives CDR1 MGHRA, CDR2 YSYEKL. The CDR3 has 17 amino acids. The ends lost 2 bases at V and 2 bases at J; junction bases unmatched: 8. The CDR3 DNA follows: TGCGCCAGCAGCCAAATTACCGGGACAGGGGGGCCCTACGAGCAGTACTTC. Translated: CASSQITGTGGPYEQYF.

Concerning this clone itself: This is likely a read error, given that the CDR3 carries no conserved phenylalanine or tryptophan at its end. CDR3 DNA: TGTGCCAGCCCGGCGGGGAGCACTGAAGCTTTCCTT. Translating gives CASPAGSTEAFL. The rearrangement joins TRBV6-1 to TRBJ1-1; D not certain. The CDR3 sequence is 12 residues long. Trimming removed 8 bases from V and 4 bases from J, with 11 bases in between. Germline V CDR1 and CDR2: MNHNS, SASEGT.

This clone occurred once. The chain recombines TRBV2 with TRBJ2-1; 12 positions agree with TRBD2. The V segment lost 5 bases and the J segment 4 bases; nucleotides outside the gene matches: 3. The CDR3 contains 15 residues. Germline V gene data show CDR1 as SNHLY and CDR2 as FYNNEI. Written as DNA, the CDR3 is TGTGCCAGCAGTAGACTAGCGGGGGAATACAATGAGCAGTTCTTC. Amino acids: CASSRLAGEYNEQFF.

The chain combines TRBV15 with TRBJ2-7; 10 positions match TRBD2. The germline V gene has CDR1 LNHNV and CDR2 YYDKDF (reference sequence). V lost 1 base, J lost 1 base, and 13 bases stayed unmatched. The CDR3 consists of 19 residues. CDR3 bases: TGTGCCACCAGCAGAGTGCAGGGACGAAGCGGGGGGGAATCCTACGAGCAGTACTTC. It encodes CATSRVQGRSGGESYEQYF.

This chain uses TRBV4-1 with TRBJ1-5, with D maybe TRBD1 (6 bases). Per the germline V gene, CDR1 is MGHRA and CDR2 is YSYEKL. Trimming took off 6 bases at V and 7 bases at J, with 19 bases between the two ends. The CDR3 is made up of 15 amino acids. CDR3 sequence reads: CASSETRGEGQPQHF. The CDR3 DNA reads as TGCGCCAGCAGTGAAACCAGGGGAGAGGGGCAGCCCCAGCATTTT.